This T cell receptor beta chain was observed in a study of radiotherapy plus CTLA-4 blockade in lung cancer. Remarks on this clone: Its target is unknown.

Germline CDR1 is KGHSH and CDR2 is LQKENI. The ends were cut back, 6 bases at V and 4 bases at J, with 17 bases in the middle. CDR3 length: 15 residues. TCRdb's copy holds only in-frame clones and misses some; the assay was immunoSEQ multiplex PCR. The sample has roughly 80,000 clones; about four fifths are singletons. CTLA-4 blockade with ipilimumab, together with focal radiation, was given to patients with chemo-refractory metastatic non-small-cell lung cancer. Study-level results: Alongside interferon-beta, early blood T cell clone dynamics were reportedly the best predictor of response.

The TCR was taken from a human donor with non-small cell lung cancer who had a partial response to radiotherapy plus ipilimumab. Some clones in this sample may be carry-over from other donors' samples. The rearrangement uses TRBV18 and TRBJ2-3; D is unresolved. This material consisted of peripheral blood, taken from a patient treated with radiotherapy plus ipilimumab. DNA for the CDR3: TGTGCCAGCTCGAATTCGCAGGCAGGCCCAGATACGCAGTATTTT. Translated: CASSNSQAGPDTQYF.